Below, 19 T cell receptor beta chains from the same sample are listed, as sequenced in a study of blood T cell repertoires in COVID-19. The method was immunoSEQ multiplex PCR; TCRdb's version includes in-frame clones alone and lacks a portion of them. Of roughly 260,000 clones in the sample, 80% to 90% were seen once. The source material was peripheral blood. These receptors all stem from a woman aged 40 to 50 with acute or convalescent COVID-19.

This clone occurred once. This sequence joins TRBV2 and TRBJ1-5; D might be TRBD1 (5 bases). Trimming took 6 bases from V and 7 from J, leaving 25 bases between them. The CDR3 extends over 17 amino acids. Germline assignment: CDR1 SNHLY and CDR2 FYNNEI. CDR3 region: CASRDDQWEGSGQPQHF. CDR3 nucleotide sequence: TGTGCCAGCAGAGACGACCAATGGGAGGGGTCCGGGCAGCCCCAGCATTTT.

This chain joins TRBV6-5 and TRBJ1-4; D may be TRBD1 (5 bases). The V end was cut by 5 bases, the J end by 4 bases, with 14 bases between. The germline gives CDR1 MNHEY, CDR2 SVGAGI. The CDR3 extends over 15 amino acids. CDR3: CASSSMQGYNEKLFF. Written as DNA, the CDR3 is TGTGCCAGCAGTAGTATGCAGGGATATAATGAAAAACTGTTTTTT.

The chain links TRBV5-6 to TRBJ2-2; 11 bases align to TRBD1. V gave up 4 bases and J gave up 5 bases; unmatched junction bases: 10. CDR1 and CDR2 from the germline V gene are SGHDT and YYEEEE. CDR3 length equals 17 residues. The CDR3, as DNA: TGTGCCAGCAGCCGAACCGGGACAGGGGGGTATACCGGGGAGCTGTTTTTT. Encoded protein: CASSRTGTGGYTGELFF.

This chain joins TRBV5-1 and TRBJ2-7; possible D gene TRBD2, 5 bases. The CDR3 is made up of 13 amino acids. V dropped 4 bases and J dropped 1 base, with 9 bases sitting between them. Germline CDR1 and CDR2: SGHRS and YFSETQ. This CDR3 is CASSTGNSYEQYV. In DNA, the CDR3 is TGCGCCAGCAGCACGGGGAATTCCTACGAGCAGTACGTC.

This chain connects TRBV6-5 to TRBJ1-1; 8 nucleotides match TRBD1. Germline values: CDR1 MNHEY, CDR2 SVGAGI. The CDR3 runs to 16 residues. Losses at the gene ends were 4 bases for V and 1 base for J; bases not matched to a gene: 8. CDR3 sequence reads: CASSSGFTGGNTEAFF. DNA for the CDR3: TGTGCCAGCAGTTCAGGGTTCACAGGGGGGAACACTGAAGCTTTCTTT.

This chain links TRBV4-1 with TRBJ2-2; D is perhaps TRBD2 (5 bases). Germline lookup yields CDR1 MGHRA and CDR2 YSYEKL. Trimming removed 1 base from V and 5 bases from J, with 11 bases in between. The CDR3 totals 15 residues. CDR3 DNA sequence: TGCGCCAGCAGCCAAGCGTGGTCGGGAACCGGGGAGCTGTTTTTT. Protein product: CASSQAWSGTGELFF.

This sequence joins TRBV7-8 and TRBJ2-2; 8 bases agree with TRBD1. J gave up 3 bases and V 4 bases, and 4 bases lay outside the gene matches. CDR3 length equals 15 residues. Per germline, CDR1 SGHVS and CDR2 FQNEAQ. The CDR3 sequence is CASSYSQGDTGELFF. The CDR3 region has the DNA TGTGCCAGCAGCTACTCACAGGGGGACACCGGGGAGCTGTTTTTT.

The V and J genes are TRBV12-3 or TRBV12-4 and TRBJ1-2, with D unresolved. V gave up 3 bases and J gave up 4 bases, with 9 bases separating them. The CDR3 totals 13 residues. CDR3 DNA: TGTGCCAGCAGTTTTGGTCGGGGCTATGGCTACACCTTC. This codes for CASSFGRGYGYTF.

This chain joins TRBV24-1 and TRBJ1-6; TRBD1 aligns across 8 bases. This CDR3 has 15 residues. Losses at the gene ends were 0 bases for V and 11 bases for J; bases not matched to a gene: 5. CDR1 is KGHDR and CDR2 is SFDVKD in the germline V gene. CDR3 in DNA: TGTGCCACCAGTGATTTGCAGGGGGCAAAGGCACCCCTCCACTTT. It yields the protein CATSDLQGAKAPLHF.

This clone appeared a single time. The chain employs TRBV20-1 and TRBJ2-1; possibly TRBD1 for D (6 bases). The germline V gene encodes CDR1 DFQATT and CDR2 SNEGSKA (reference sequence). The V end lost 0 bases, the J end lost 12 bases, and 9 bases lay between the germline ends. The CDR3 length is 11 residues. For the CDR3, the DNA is TGCAGTGCTAGAGAGCTGGACAGGCAGTTCTTC. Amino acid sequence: CSARELDRQFF.

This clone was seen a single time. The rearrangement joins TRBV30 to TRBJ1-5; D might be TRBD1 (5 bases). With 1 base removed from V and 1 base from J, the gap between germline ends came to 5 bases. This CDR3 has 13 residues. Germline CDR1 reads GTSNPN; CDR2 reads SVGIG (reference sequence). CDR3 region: CAWSGQSNQPQHF. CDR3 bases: TGTGCCTGGAGTGGACAGAGCAATCAGCCCCAGCATTTT.

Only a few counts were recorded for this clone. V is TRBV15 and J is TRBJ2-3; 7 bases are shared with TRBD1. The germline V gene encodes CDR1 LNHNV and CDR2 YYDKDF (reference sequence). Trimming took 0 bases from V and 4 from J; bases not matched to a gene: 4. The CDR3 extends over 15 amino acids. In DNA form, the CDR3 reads TGTGCCACCAGCAGAGAAGGGGGCAGGTCAGATACGCAGTATTTT. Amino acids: CATSREGGRSDTQYF.

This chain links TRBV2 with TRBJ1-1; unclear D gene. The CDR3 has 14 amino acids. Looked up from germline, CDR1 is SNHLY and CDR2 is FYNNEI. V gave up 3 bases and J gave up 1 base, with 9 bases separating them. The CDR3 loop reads CASSESGWNTEAFF. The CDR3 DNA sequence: TGTGCCAGCAGTGAGTCAGGTTGGAACACTGAAGCTTTCTTT. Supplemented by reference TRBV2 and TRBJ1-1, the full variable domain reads EPEVTQTPSHQVTQMGQEVILRCVPISNHLYFYWYRQILGQKVEFLVSFYNNEISEKSEIFDDQFSVERPDGSNFTLKIRSTKLEDSAMYFCASSESGWNTEAFFGQGTRLTVV.

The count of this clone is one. This CDR3 is CASTRDRGPYEQYV. CDR3 nucleotide sequence: TGTGCCAGTACGAGGGACAGGGGGCCATACGAGCAGTACGTC. The J gene is TRBJ2-7, the V gene TRBV2, with TRBD1 identical over 12 bases. Germline CDR1 SNHLY, CDR2 FYNNEI. Losses at the gene ends were 9 bases for V and 4 bases for J; bases not matched to a gene: 7. This CDR3 is 14 amino acids long.

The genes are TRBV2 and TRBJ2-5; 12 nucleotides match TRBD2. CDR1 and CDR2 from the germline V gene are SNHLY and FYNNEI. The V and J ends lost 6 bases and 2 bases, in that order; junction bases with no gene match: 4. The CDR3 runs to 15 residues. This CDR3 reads CASRPGLAGQETQYF. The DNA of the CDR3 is TGTGCCAGCAGGCCGGGACTAGCGGGTCAAGAGACCCAGTACTTC.

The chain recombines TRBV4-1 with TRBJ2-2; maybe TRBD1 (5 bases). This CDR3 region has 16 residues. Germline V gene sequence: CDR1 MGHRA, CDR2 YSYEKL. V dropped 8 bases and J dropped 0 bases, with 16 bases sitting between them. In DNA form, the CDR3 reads TGCGCCAGCCGAAACCCAACGACAGCGAACACCGGGGAGCTGTTTTTT. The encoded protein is CASRNPTTANTGELFF.

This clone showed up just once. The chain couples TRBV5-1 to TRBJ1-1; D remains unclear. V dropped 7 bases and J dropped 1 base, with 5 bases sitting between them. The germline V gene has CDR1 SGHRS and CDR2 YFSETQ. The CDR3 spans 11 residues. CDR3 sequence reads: CASHGNTEAFF. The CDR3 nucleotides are TGCGCCAGCCACGGGAACACTGAAGCTTTCTTT. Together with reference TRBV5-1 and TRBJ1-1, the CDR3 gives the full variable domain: KAGVTQTPRYLIKTRGQQVTLSCSPISGHRSVSWYQQTPGQGLQFLFEYFSETQRNKGNFPGRFSGRQFSNSRSEMNVSTLELGDSALYLCASHGNTEAFFGQGTRLTVV.

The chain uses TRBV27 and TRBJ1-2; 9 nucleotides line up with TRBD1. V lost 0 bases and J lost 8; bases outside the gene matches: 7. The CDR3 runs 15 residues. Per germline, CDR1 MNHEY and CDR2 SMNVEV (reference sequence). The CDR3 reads CASSLSGQGRRGYTF. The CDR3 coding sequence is TGTGCCAGCAGTTTATCGGGACAGGGAAGAAGAGGCTACACCTTC.

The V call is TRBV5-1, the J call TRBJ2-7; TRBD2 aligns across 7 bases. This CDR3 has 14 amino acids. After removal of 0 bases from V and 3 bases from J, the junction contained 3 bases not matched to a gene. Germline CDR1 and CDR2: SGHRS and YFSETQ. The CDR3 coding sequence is TGCGCCAGCAGCTTGGGTGCTAGCGGCTACGAGCAGTACGTC. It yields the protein CASSLGASGYEQYV.